Sequencing of this TCR beta chain was carried out in a study of blood T cell repertoires in COVID-19. Looking at the study overall: Spain, Italy and the United States supplied samples that represented acute and convalescent COVID-19. T cells, B-cell-depleted T cells, or PBMCs provided the cDNA or gDNA that served as material.

Original data processing: The authors estimated nucleated cell counts from reference gene primer amplification. Libraries were prepared by immunoSEQ multiplex PCR; TCRdb keeps only in-frame clonotypes and omits some of them. V and J calls and clone size are as listed in that table; D and trimming were resolved from the DNA. The sample shows 430,000 or so clones, roughly 84% of them seen only once. Participants reported their clinical history, and cohort assignment relied on those reports. Sequenced material: PBMCs or T cells enriched from blood (not recorded which). The clonotype comes from a woman younger than 30 who had been exposed to COVID-19.

CDR3 sequence: CAWRTDGLAGTAGELFF. The CDR3 nucleotides read TGTGCCTGGCGCACCGACGGACTAGCGGGGACCGCCGGGGAGCTGTTTTTT. The chain employs TRBV30 and TRBJ2-2; TRBD2 aligns across 12 bases. The CDR3 is 17 amino acids. V shed 5 bases and J 6 bases; nucleotides not matched to a gene: 13. CDR1 and CDR2 from the germline V gene are GTSNPN and SVGIG (reference sequence).